These 10 T cell receptor beta chains were all obtained from the same sample, sequenced in a study of T cell repertoires in cytomegalovirus infection. Using its own MiXCR run on the reads, TCRdb lists one record per CDR3 protein. The sample records hundreds of thousands of distinct CDR3 sequences, 32% being singletons. The antigens for these receptors are not known. This material consisted of cultured CD8+ T cells from PBMCs, taken from culture after CMV antigen stimulation. These TCRs come from a human donor in good health (CMV status not recorded). Some clones in this sample may be carry-over from other donors' samples.

This chain uses TRBV28 with TRBJ2-6; D is ambiguous. CDR1 and CDR2 (germline): MDHEN, SYDVKM. V lost 5 bases, J lost 0 bases, and 8 bases lay in between. CDR3 length: 15 residues. CDR3 loop: CASSLPGSGANVLTF. CDR3 DNA sequence: TGTGCCAGCAGTCTCCCCGGCTCTGGGGCCAACGTCCTGACTTTC. Full variable domain (missing parts from reference TRBV28 and TRBJ2-6): DVKVTQSSRYLVKRTGEKVFLECVQDMDHENMFWYRQDPGLGLRLIYFSYDVKMKEKGDIPEGYSVSREKKERFSLILESASTNQTSMYLCASSLPGSGANVLTFGAGSRLTVL.

At least ten counts were recorded for this clonotype. This chain joins TRBV14 and TRBJ1-2; D not resolved. The ends were cut back, 4 bases at V and 5 bases at J, with 11 bases in the middle. Germline values: CDR1 SGHDN, CDR2 FVKESK. CDR3 length: 13 residues. The CDR3 region is CASSPRRAYGYTF. CDR3 bases: TGTGCCAGCAGCCCCCGGAGGGCGTATGGCTACACCTTC. The whole variable domain, remainder taken from reference TRBV14 and TRBJ1-2, is EAGVTQFPSHSVIEKGQTVTLRCDPISGHDNLYWYRRVMGKEIKFLLHFVKESKQDESGMPNNRFLAERTGGTYSTLKVQPAELEDSGVYFCASSPRRAYGYTFGSGTRLTVV.

This clonotype was seen only a few times. V usage is TRBV7-9 and J usage is TRBJ2-1; the match to TRBD2 covers 13 bases. Germline assignment: CDR1 SEHNR and CDR2 FQNEAQ (reference sequence). V shed 5 bases, J shed 4 bases, and the junction held 8 bases outside the gene matches. The CDR3 consists of 17 residues. CDR3 protein: CASSPGLAGRMYNEQFF. The CDR3, as DNA: TGTGCCAGCAGCCCGGGACTAGCGGGGAGGATGTACAATGAGCAGTTCTTC.

At least ten counts were recorded for this clonotype. The chain couples TRBV7-6 to TRBJ2-1; D gene unclear. From germline, CDR1 is SGHVS and CDR2 FNYEAQ. The V gene lost 0 bases and the J gene lost 1 base, with 16 bases spanning the gap. This CDR3 is 18 amino acids long. CDR3 loop: CASSLAPSLTSSYNEQFF. In DNA, the CDR3 is TGTGCCAGCAGCTTAGCGCCTAGTTTAACCTCATCCTACAATGAGCAGTTCTTC. The variable domain in full, completed from reference TRBV7-6 and TRBJ2-1, reads GAGVSQSPRYKVTKRGQDVALRCDPISGHVSLYWYRQALGQGPEFLTYFNYEAQQDKSGLPNDRFSAERPEGSISTLTIQRTEQRDSAMYRCASSLAPSLTSSYNEQFFGPGTRLTVL.

A few counts support this clonotype. This chain joins TRBV19 and TRBJ1-5; D is unresolved. This CDR3 contains 14 residues. V lost 4 bases to trimming and J lost 2 bases, with 9 bases between them. Germline loops: CDR1 LNHDA, CDR2 SQIVND (reference sequence). CDR3 nucleotide sequence: TGTGCCAGTAGTACCTATGGGGGCAATCAGCCCCAGCATTTT. This codes for CASSTYGGNQPQHF.

This chain connects TRBV7-9 to TRBJ2-5; possible D gene TRBD2, 6 bases. In germline, CDR1 is SEHNR, CDR2 FQNEAQ (reference sequence). CDR3 length equals 16 residues. V lost 0 bases, J lost 5 bases, and 16 bases lay in between. The CDR3 region is CASSLAGGPRGETQYF. The DNA of the CDR3 is TGTGCCAGCAGCTTAGCGGGGGGACCCCGTGGGGAGACCCAGTACTTC.

This clonotype was counted at least ten times. The rearrangement links TRBV27 to TRBJ2-1, with 13 bases matching TRBD2. Germline CDR1 and CDR2: MNHEY and SMNVEV (reference sequence). CDR3 length equals 16 residues. Germline trimming cut 6 bases from V and 4 bases from J; bases unmatched to any gene: 6. The CDR3 protein is CASSETSGGAYNEQFF. CDR3 coding DNA: TGTGCCAGCAGCGAAACTAGCGGGGGGGCTTACAATGAGCAGTTCTTC.

This clonotype was found a few times. J is TRBJ2-2 and V is TRBV6-2 or TRBV6-3; no definite D call. CDR1 is MNHEY and CDR2 is SVGEGT in the germline V gene. The CDR3 runs to 14 residues. V was pared by 0 bases and J by 5 bases, with 7 bases between. DNA of the CDR3: TGTGCCAGCAGTTACTCAGGGCGTACCGGGGAGCTGTTTTTT. Its translation: CASSYSGRTGELFF.

This clonotype was seen more than once but under ten times. CDR3 nucleotides: TGCAGTGCTAGAGATAGGGCCGCCGGCACAGATACGCAGTATTTT. The encoded protein is CSARDRAAGTDTQYF. This chain joins TRBV20-1 and TRBJ2-3, with D hard to call. The CDR3 loop spans 15 amino acids. The V gene lost 0 bases and the J gene lost 1 base, with 11 bases spanning the gap. Looked up from germline, CDR1 is DFQATT and CDR2 is SNEGSKA (reference sequence).

This clonotype was seen ten or more times. The genes are TRBV7-2 and TRBJ2-3; D not resolved. V lost 1 base, J lost 1 base, and 9 bases lay in between. CDR1 is SGHTA, CDR2 FQGNSA, per germline. CDR3 length: 15 residues. The DNA of the CDR3 is TGTGCCAGCAGCTTAGATTACATACGCACAGATACGCAGTATTTT. The encoded protein is CASSLDYIRTDTQYF.